A single sample is the source of the 31 T cell receptor beta chains below, sequenced in a study of T cells after yellow fever vaccination. Via MiXCR, TCRdb re-called the 5' RACE reads, giving one row per CDR3 protein. The sample has some 500,000 distinct CDR3 sequences; approximately 12% are singletons. The source material was PBMCs, sampled on the day of the yellow fever booster vaccination. These TCRs come from a man aged 30-40 years who received the YFV17D yellow fever vaccine.

V usage is TRBV7-8 and J usage is TRBJ2-7; maybe TRBD2 (6 bases). Per the germline V gene, CDR1 is SGHVS and CDR2 is FQNEAQ. With 1 base removed from V and 11 bases from J, the gap between germline ends came to 15 bases. This CDR3 has 13 amino acids. CDR3 protein: CASSLGDLREEYF. CDR3 coding DNA: TGTGCCAGCAGCTTAGGGGACCTAAGGGAGGAGTACTTC.

This clonotype was observed a few times. The genes are TRBV9 and TRBJ2-7; 10 positions match TRBD1. V lost 3 bases, J lost 2 bases, and 8 bases stayed unmatched. The CDR3 length is 16 residues. The germline V gene encodes CDR1 SGDLS and CDR2 YYNGEE. DNA for the CDR3: TGTGCCAGCAGCGCCAAGCCAGGACAGGGGGCCTACGAGCAGTACTTC. Translated, it gives CASSAKPGQGAYEQYF.

The sample holds many counts of this clonotype. This chain uses TRBV29-1 with TRBJ2-1, with TRBD1 matching over 12 bases. Losses at the gene ends were 5 bases for V and 9 bases for J; bases not matched to a gene: 14. This CDR3 has 16 amino acids. Germline lookup yields CDR1 SQVTM and CDR2 ANQGSEA. CDR3 in amino acids: CSVRDRGPRHRGEQFF. CDR3 in DNA: TGCAGCGTTCGGGACAGGGGGCCTCGCCACCGGGGTGAGCAGTTCTTC.

This clonotype showed up just a few times. The genes are TRBV28 and TRBJ2-3; D may be TRBD1 or TRBD2 (6 bases each). The CDR3 spans 15 residues. Trimming removed 4 bases from V and 1 base from J, with 12 bases in between. Germline CDR1 and CDR2: MDHEN and SYDVKM. Here the CDR3 DNA reads TGTGCCAGCAGTTCCTCGGGGGCCGGCACAGATACGCAGTATTTT. It codes for CASSSSGAGTDTQYF.

This clonotype turned up a few times. This chain connects TRBV20-1 to TRBJ2-5; D is possibly TRBD1 (5 bases). The germline V gene has CDR1 DFQATT and CDR2 SNEGSKA (reference sequence). This CDR3 spans 11 amino acids. V lost 5 bases, J lost 4 bases, and 8 bases lay in between. The chain's CDR3 is CSASGAETQYF. The CDR3 region has the DNA TGCAGTGCTTCTGGGGCAGAGACCCAGTACTTC.

This clonotype was recorded a few times. The chain recombines TRBV4-2 with TRBJ2-7; no clear D. V gave up 0 bases and J gave up 0 bases, with 9 bases separating them. The CDR3 loop spans 15 amino acids. Germline CDR1 and CDR2: LGHNA and YNFKEQ. CDR3 nucleotide sequence: TGTGCCAGCAGCCAAGAGGCGCAGCGCTCCTACGAGCAGTACTTC. Translating it yields CASSQEAQRSYEQYF.

The chain combines TRBV4-3 with TRBJ2-2, with D maybe TRBD2 (7 bases). Germline assignment: CDR1 LGHNA and CDR2 YSLEER. V was cut by 8 bases and J by 6 bases, with 19 bases left in between. The CDR3 covers 15 residues. Here the CDR3 DNA reads TGCGCCAGCGCACAAGGGGGGGGTGTTGCCGGGGAGCTGTTTTTT. Amino acids: CASAQGGGVAGELFF.

The V and J genes are TRBV20-1 and TRBJ1-1; a possible D gene is TRBD1 (5 bases). The CDR3 runs 14 residues. Germline V gives CDR1 DFQATT, CDR2 SNEGSKA (reference sequence). Between the trimmed V and J ends, which lost 4 bases and 0 bases, there was a span of 12 bases. The CDR3 sequence is CSATQGSLNTEAFF. CDR3 coding DNA: TGCAGTGCTACGCAGGGTAGCTTGAACACTGAAGCTTTCTTT.

This clonotype was observed a handful of times. The chain combines TRBV29-1 with TRBJ2-3, with D unresolved. Trimming pared 7 bases from V and 3 bases from J, leaving 14 bases between. This CDR3 has 13 residues. The germline CDR1 and CDR2 sequences are SQVTM and ANQGSEA. The CDR3 region has the DNA TGCAGCGCCAACAATAGGGCTACAGATACGCAGTATTTT. Amino acid sequence: CSANNRATDTQYF.

This clonotype was picked up many times. The rearrangement links TRBV12-3 or TRBV12-4 to TRBJ1-1, with D possibly TRBD1 on 6 matching bases. Trimming stripped 6 bases from V and 2 bases from J, with 13 bases between. This CDR3 has 14 amino acids. The CDR3 protein is CASSRSQGNTEAFF. CDR3 DNA: TGTGCCAGCAGCCGGTCACAGGGTAACACTGAAGCTTTCTTT.

CDR3 residues: CASSLSPGGETQYF. The DNA for the CDR3 is TGTGCCAGCAGCTTATCGCCGGGTGGTGAGACCCAGTACTTC. This chain uses TRBV7-2 with TRBJ2-5, with no clear D. The CDR3 is 14 amino acids. CDR1 and CDR2 from the germline V gene are SGHTA and FQGNSA. V lost 2 bases, J lost 5 bases, and 12 bases lay in between.

The chain is built from TRBV11-1 and TRBJ2-1; 7 nucleotides line up with TRBD2. Germline V gene lookup returns CDR1 SGHAT and CDR2 FQDESV (reference sequence). After removal of 5 bases from V and 10 bases from J, the junction contained 8 bases not matched to a gene. CDR3 size: 13 residues. CDR3 amino acids: CASSRGGSQEQFF. In nucleotides, the CDR3 is TGTGCCAGCAGCCGAGGCGGGAGCCAAGAGCAGTTCTTC.

The rearrangement joins TRBV27 to TRBJ2-1, with 13 bases matching TRBD2. Germline assignment: CDR1 MNHEY and CDR2 SMNVEV (reference sequence). V gave up 9 bases and J gave up 6 bases; unmatched junction bases: 11. The CDR3 totals 16 residues. In DNA form, the CDR3 reads TGTGCCAGTAGAACTTGGACTAGCGGGAGACTCAATGAGCAGTTCTTC. This translates into CASRTWTSGRLNEQFF.

This clonotype has a count of ten or more. The rearrangement uses TRBV12-3 or TRBV12-4 and TRBJ2-1; D is ambiguous. The V gene lost 1 base and the J gene lost 4 bases, with 5 bases spanning the gap. CDR3 length: 13 amino acids. CDR3 bases: TGTGCCAGCAGTTTAGGACCATACAATGAGCAGTTCTTC. Amino acid sequence: CASSLGPYNEQFF.

The chain links TRBV11-2 to TRBJ2-1; weak D call: TRBD1 (7 bases). V was pared by 3 bases and J by 5 bases, with 17 bases between. Per germline, CDR1 SGHAT and CDR2 FQNNGV. The CDR3 consists of 16 residues. CDR3 residues: CASSLESGGGHNEQFF. The CDR3, as DNA: TGTGCCAGCAGCTTGGAGAGCGGAGGGGGCCACAATGAGCAGTTCTTC.

This clonotype was seen a few times. The chain uses TRBV28 and TRBJ2-7, with D possibly being TRBD1 (6 bases). The CDR3 consists of 16 residues. V was trimmed by 7 bases and J by 0 bases, leaving 19 bases between them. Germline V gene sequence: CDR1 MDHEN, CDR2 SYDVKM. The CDR3 loop reads CASKPAGVLRSYEQYF. Here the CDR3 DNA reads TGTGCCAGCAAACCCGCAGGGGTCCTGCGCTCCTACGAGCAGTACTTC. The full variable domain, rest sourced from reference TRBV28 and TRBJ2-7, is DVKVTQSSRYLVKRTGEKVFLECVQDMDHENMFWYRQDPGLGLRLIYFSYDVKMKEKGDIPEGYSVSREKKERFSLILESASTNQTSMYLCASKPAGVLRSYEQYFGPGTRLTVT.

This clonotype was observed once. At one boundary the junction diverges from the germline segment, which might be a read error. The chain carries TRBV7-9 and TRBJ2-2; possibly TRBD2 for D (5 bases). Germline V gene lookup returns CDR1 SEHNR and CDR2 FQNEAQ (reference sequence). CDR3 length: 17 residues. The DNA of the CDR3 is TGTGCCATCAGCCCCGGGATACTCCGCTCGAACACCGGGGAGCTGTTTTTT. This translates into CAISPGILRSNTGELFF. The whole variable domain, remainder taken from reference TRBV7-9 and TRBJ2-2, is DTGVSQNPRHKITKRGQNVTFRCDPISEHNRLYWYRQTLGQGPEFLTYFQNEAQLEKSRLLSDRFSAERPKGSFSTLEIQRTEQGDSAMYLCAISPGILRSNTGELFFGEGSRLTVL.

This clonotype was detected a few times. The chain couples TRBV28 to TRBJ1-5; D is unresolved. The CDR3 is made up of 16 amino acids. The germline V gene has CDR1 MDHEN and CDR2 SYDVKM. V gave up 5 bases and J gave up 1 base, with 15 bases separating them. The CDR3 bases are TGTGCCAGCAGTCCGAAAGCATTGGGCAGCAATCAGCCCCAGCATTTT. Translating gives CASSPKALGSNQPQHF.

The chain carries TRBV29-1 and TRBJ1-1, with D maybe TRBD1 (6 bases). V was trimmed by 3 bases and J by 0 bases, leaving 11 bases between them. The CDR3 consists of 14 residues. From germline, CDR1 is SQVTM and CDR2 ANQGSEA. The CDR3 protein is CSVEDQGLNTEAFF. The CDR3 region has the DNA TGCAGCGTTGAGGATCAGGGGCTGAACACTGAAGCTTTCTTT.

This clonotype has just a few counts. The chain links TRBV25-1 to TRBJ1-2; D uncertain. CDR1 is MGHDK and CDR2 is SYGVNS in the germline V gene. V was shortened by 4 bases and J by 5 bases, with 14 bases between the two germline ends. This CDR3 contains 14 residues. CDR3 amino acids: CASSVGERRYGYTF. In DNA, the CDR3 is TGTGCCAGCAGTGTTGGGGAACGGAGGTATGGCTACACCTTC.

The gene calls are TRBV20-1 and TRBJ2-2, with TRBD1 as a possible D gene (6 bases). The V end was cut by 4 bases, the J end by 5 bases, with 11 bases between. Looked up from germline, CDR1 is DFQATT and CDR2 is SNEGSKA (reference sequence). The CDR3 extends over 13 amino acids. CDR3 residues: CSANQGQTGELFF. CDR3 bases: TGCAGTGCTAACCAGGGGCAAACCGGGGAGCTGTTTTTT.

The sample holds a few counts of this clonotype. The V call is TRBV6-2 or TRBV6-3, the J call TRBJ2-7, with 15 bases identical to TRBD2. V trimming: 8 bases; J trimming: 3 bases; junction bases outside the gene matches: 11. The CDR3 runs 17 residues. Germline V gene lookup returns CDR1 MNHEY and CDR2 SVGEGT. In nucleotides, the CDR3 is TGTGCCAGCTGGGGCGGGACTAGCGGGAGGAAGCGCTACGAGCAGTACTTC. This translates into CASWGGTSGRKRYEQYF.

This clonotype has a handful of counts. The genes are TRBV27 and TRBJ1-5; TRBD1 matches at 7 bases. V was pared by 0 bases and J by 7 bases, with 6 bases of the junction left unmatched. Per the germline V gene, CDR1 is MNHEY and CDR2 is SMNVEV (reference sequence). The CDR3 is made up of 15 amino acids. CDR3 amino acids: CASSLSMAGGQPQHF. The CDR3 nucleotides are TGTGCCAGCAGTTTATCGATGGCAGGGGGGCAGCCCCAGCATTTT.

There are a few counts of this clonotype. The CDR3 region has the DNA TGCGCCAGCAGCTTGGTTATATCTGGTGGCGGGGAGCTGTTTTTT. Translation: CASSLVISGGGELFF. The chain joins TRBV5-1 to TRBJ2-2; D gene unclear. Trimming took off 0 bases at V and 7 bases at J, with 13 bases between the two ends. CDR3 length equals 15 residues. Germline CDR1 is SGHRS and CDR2 is YFSETQ.

The J gene is TRBJ2-1, the V gene TRBV7-7, with 12 bases fitting TRBD1. The V segment lost 5 bases and the J segment 10 bases; nucleotides outside the gene matches: 3. The CDR3 is 13 amino acids. Germline V gene data show CDR1 as SSHAT and CDR2 as FNYEAQ (reference sequence). The CDR3 sequence: CASSRDRGREQFF. The CDR3 nucleotides read TGTGCCAGCAGCAGGGACAGGGGGCGGGAGCAGTTCTTC.

This clonotype appeared many times. The rearrangement links TRBV6-4 to TRBJ2-5, with 7 bases fitting TRBD1. The CDR3 is made up of 13 amino acids. Germline CDR1 is MRHNA and CDR2 is SNTAGT. V was pared by 5 bases and J by 4 bases, with 4 bases of the junction left unmatched. CDR3 sequence (DNA): TGTGCCAGCAGTCCTAGGGGGCTAGAGACCCAGTACTTC. Encoded protein: CASSPRGLETQYF.

This clonotype was detected many times. The V gene is TRBV10-1, the J gene TRBJ1-1, with D unresolved. The length of the CDR3 is 13 residues. Germline values: CDR1 WNHNN, CDR2 SYGVQD (reference sequence). V was cut by 4 bases and J by 8 bases, with 14 bases left in between. DNA for the CDR3: TGCGCCAGCAGTGTTGGCGCTGCCACGGAAGCTTTCTTT. Residues: CASSVGAATEAFF.

This clonotype came up a few times. The CDR3 here is CASSDWTVVYKTEAFF. The CDR3 DNA reads TGTGCCAGCAGCGATTGGACAGTGGTTTACAAGACTGAAGCTTTCTTT. The rearrangement links TRBV2 to TRBJ1-1; possibly TRBD1 for D (6 bases). Germline CDR1 reads SNHLY; CDR2 reads FYNNEI. The CDR3 runs to 16 residues. V lost 6 bases to trimming and J lost 5 bases, with 22 bases between them. Filled out from reference TRBV2 and TRBJ1-1, the complete variable domain reads EPEVTQTPSHQVTQMGQEVILRCVPISNHLYFYWYRQILGQKVEFLVSFYNNEISEKSEIFDDQFSVERPDGSNFTLKIRSTKLEDSAMYFCASSDWTVVYKTEAFFGQGTRLTVV.

This chain links TRBV7-2 with TRBJ2-3; 8 nucleotides agree with TRBD2. V lost 10 bases and J lost 6; bases outside the gene matches: 9. From germline, CDR1 is SGHTA and CDR2 FQGNSA. The CDR3 loop spans 13 amino acids. The CDR3 region is CATSSGSRDTQYF. The DNA of the CDR3 is TGTGCCACCTCGAGCGGGAGTAGGGATACGCAGTATTTT.

This clonotype has just a few counts. The chain has TRBV20-1 and TRBJ2-6; perhaps TRBD2 as D (5 bases). V lost 0 bases and J 1 base, leaving 16 bases between the germline ends. The CDR3 runs 18 residues. Germline CDR1 and CDR2: DFQATT and SNEGSKA (reference sequence). The CDR3 sequence is CSARESGLGVSGANVLTF. In nucleotides, the CDR3 is TGCAGTGCTAGAGAAAGTGGACTTGGAGTTTCTGGGGCCAACGTCCTGACTTTC.

This chain uses TRBV28 with TRBJ1-5; no clear D gene. The CDR3 has 18 amino acids. Trimming cost V 4 bases and J 0 bases, with 19 bases left between them. Germline loops: CDR1 MDHEN, CDR2 SYDVKM. The CDR3 sequence is CASSSDNPAPYSNQPQHF. DNA for the CDR3: TGTGCCAGCAGTTCCGACAACCCCGCACCATATAGCAATCAGCCCCAGCATTTT.